The 7 T cell receptor beta chains below were found in one sample sequenced in a study of blood T cell repertoires in COVID-19. Produced via immunoSEQ multiplex PCR; TCRdb's table is partial and in-frame only. The repertoire has around 250,000 clones, 88% of them found once; the top ten carry roughly 10%. Source material: peripheral blood. These receptors originate from a woman in her sixties or seventies with COVID-19, enrolled during active disease.

The rearrangement joins TRBV19 to TRBJ1-1; D unclear. The germline V gene encodes CDR1 LNHDA and CDR2 SQIVND (reference sequence). Between the trimmed V and J ends, which lost 10 bases and 5 bases, there was a span of 8 bases. The CDR3 is 10 residues long. The CDR3 DNA sequence: TGTGCCACCCTCCCGACTGAAGCTTTCTTT. Translation gives CATLPTEAFF. Looking up the rest from reference TRBV19 and TRBJ1-1 gives the full variable domain: DGGITQSPKYLFRKEGQNVTLSCEQNLNHDAMYWYRQDPGQGLRLIYYSQIVNDFQKGDIAEGYSVSREKKESFPLTVTSAQKNPTAFYLCATLPTEAFFGQGTRLTVV.

About this clone itself: One end of the junction varies from germline; a read error may be responsible. This chain joins TRBV7-7 and TRBJ2-3; 9 bases line up with TRBD2. This CDR3 contains 14 residues. Looked up from germline, CDR1 is SSHAT and CDR2 is FNYEAQ (reference sequence). In DNA, the CDR3 is TGTGCTAGCAGCTTTAGCGGGAGTTCCGATACGCAGTATTTT. Translation: CASSFSGSSDTQYF. The entire variable domain, with the rest obtained from reference TRBV7-7 and TRBJ2-3, is as follows: GAGVSQSPRYKVTKRGQDVTLRCDPISSHATLYWYQQALGQGPEFLTYFNYEAQPDKSGLPSDRFSAERPEGSISTLTIQRTEQRDSAMYRCASSFSGSSDTQYFGPGTRLTVL.

The chain is built from TRBV30 and TRBJ1-4; D is unresolved. Trimming cost V 4 bases and J 4 bases, with 13 bases left between them. The CDR3 covers 14 residues. Germline CDR1 and CDR2: GTSNPN and SVGIG (reference sequence). The CDR3 protein is CAWNPGGNNEKLFF. The CDR3 DNA follows: TGTGCCTGGAATCCTGGCGGAAATAATGAAAAACTGTTTTTT. The variable domain in full, with the rest retrieved from reference TRBV30 and TRBJ1-4, is SQTIHQWPATLVQPVGSPLSLECTVEGTSNPNLYWYRQAAGRGLQLLFYSVGIGQISSEVPQNLSASRPQDRQFILSSKKLLLSDSGFYLCAWNPGGNNEKLFFGSGTQLSVL.

The V call is TRBV30, the J call TRBJ2-5, with D perhaps matching TRBD1 (6 bases). The CDR3 spans 15 residues. Germline CDR1 GTSNPN, CDR2 SVGIG (reference sequence). The ends were cut back, 1 base at V and 5 bases at J, with 17 bases in the middle. CDR3 DNA: TGTGCCTGGAGTGCGACGGGCCGCAGGGGCGAGACCCAGTACTTC. Its protein is CAWSATGRRGETQYF.

The V and J genes are TRBV15 and TRBJ1-2; 9 bases fit TRBD1. V gave up 5 bases and J gave up 5 bases; unmatched junction bases: 9. The CDR3 spans 15 residues. Germline CDR1 LNHNV, CDR2 YYDKDF (reference sequence). CDR3 sequence (DNA): TGTGCCACCAGCGAAGGAACAGGGGGCTCGTATGGCTACACCTTC. Translation gives CATSEGTGGSYGYTF.

The chain links TRBV19 to TRBJ1-6; 11 bases align to TRBD1. Unmatched junction bases numbered 2, after V lost 5 bases and J lost 5 bases. The V gene's germline CDR1 is LNHDA and CDR2 SQIVND (reference sequence). The CDR3 has 15 amino acids. CDR3 nucleotide sequence: TGTGCCAGTAGTCGGACAGGGGGCAATAATTCACCCCTCCACTTT. It encodes CASSRTGGNNSPLHF.

This chain connects TRBV5-1 to TRBJ2-1; 9 nucleotides agree with TRBD2. This CDR3 contains 16 residues. The germline V gene has CDR1 SGHRS and CDR2 YFSETQ. J gave up 0 bases and V 1 base, and 2 bases lay outside the gene matches. CDR3 nucleotide sequence: TGCGCCAGCAGCTTGCTAGCGGGAAGCTCCTACAATGAGCAGTTCTTC. This encodes CASSLLAGSSYNEQFF.